The 22 T cell receptor beta chains below all came from one sample that was sequenced in a study of Ad26.COV2.S vaccination and SARS-CoV-2 variants. The method was immunoSEQ multiplex PCR; TCRdb's version includes in-frame clones alone and lacks a portion of them. The sample consists of around 250,000 clones, about 90% of them appearing once. Documented treatment: 15 to 20 received Ad26.COV2.S at low or high dose, single or two shots; 5 received placebo; per-sample allocation not given. Vaccine and placebo recipients were sampled on day 63 after the first injection. The sequencing used peripheral blood, collected in a trial of Ad26.COV2.S vaccine versus placebo. Source of these receptors: a person between 18 and 65 years old who received the Ad26.COV2.S COVID-19 vaccine or a placebo.

With regard to this clone: A much bigger clone sits one base away, suggesting this may be a read error. V usage is TRBV2 and J usage is TRBJ1-1; no reliable D call. V was pared by 3 bases and J by 1 base, with 3 bases between. CDR3 length: 12 residues. The germline V gene encodes CDR1 SNHLY and CDR2 FYNNEI. CDR3 loop: CASSDTNTEAFF. The CDR3 region has the DNA TGTGCCAGCAGTGACACGAACACTGAAGCTTTCTTT.

The chain has TRBV2 and TRBJ2-3; D not certain. Trimming took 5 bases from V and 3 from J, leaving 3 bases between them. Per the germline V gene, CDR1 is SNHLY and CDR2 is FYNNEI. The CDR3 has 11 residues. This CDR3 is CASSQTDTQYF. CDR3 DNA: TGTGCCAGCAGTCAAACAGATACGCAGTATTTT.

J is TRBJ2-5 and V is TRBV19, with TRBD2 identical over 7 bases. V was pared by 1 base and J by 5 bases, with 7 bases of the junction left unmatched. The length of the CDR3 is 15 residues. Germline V gene lookup returns CDR1 LNHDA and CDR2 SQIVND (reference sequence). The CDR3 nucleotides are TGTGCCAGTAGTATAGGGCGGGGAGGGGACGAGACCCAGTACTTC. This gives the protein CASSIGRGGDETQYF.

The V gene is TRBV5-3, the J gene TRBJ1-2; TRBD1 is a possible D gene (6 bases). TRBV5-3 is classed as an ORF, of uncertain function. Trimming took 5 bases from V and 9 from J, leaving 26 bases between them. The CDR3 is 16 amino acids. This chain's CDR3 is CARRLGSGGGRESYTF. CDR3 DNA sequence: TGTGCCAGAAGGCTCGGATCTGGAGGGGGGCGTGAAAGCTACACCTTC.

The rearrangement links TRBV4-3 to TRBJ1-6, with 10 positions matching TRBD1. J lost 10 bases, V lost 0 bases, and 6 bases had no gene match. The germline CDR1 and CDR2 sequences are LGHNA and YSLEER. CDR3 length equals 16 residues. CDR3 in DNA: TGCGCCAGCAGCCAAGATGACAGGGGGCTGGGGTCACCCCTCCACTTT. It encodes CASSQDDRGLGSPLHF.

In regard to this clone: The same CDR3 is also encoded by other DNA sequences in this sample. The chain employs TRBV5-1 and TRBJ1-1, with D perhaps TRBD1 (6 bases). Germline CDR1 SGHRS, CDR2 YFSETQ. CDR3 size: 14 residues. V lost 2 bases to trimming and J lost 4 bases, with 12 bases between them. CDR3 protein: CASSLQGGGTEAFF. CDR3 nucleotides: TGCGCCAGCAGCTTACAAGGGGGAGGCACTGAAGCTTTCTTT.

This clone was observed a few times. The chain carries TRBV5-1 and TRBJ1-2, with a possible D match to TRBD1 (6 bases). Germline CDR1 is SGHRS and CDR2 is YFSETQ. The CDR3 covers 14 residues. The V and J ends lost 0 bases and 4 bases respectively, with 10 bases between them. The CDR3 loop is CASSLGDRSYGYTF. DNA of the CDR3: TGCGCCAGCAGCTTGGGCGACAGGTCCTATGGCTACACCTTC.

This clone was counted once. This chain connects TRBV7-2 to TRBJ1-6; TRBD1 matches 7 bases. V dropped 5 bases and J dropped 7; count of bases not matched to a gene: 8. Germline loops: CDR1 SGHTA, CDR2 FQGNSA. This CDR3 contains 15 residues. DNA for the CDR3: TGTGCCAGCAGCCCCCAGGGGGACAGAAATTCACCCCTCCACTTT. Its protein is CASSPQGDRNSPLHF.

This chain links TRBV19 with TRBJ1-5; unclear D gene. This CDR3 has 16 amino acids. Trimming shortened V by 5 bases and J by 1 base, and 15 bases separated the two germline ends. Germline values: CDR1 LNHDA, CDR2 SQIVND (reference sequence). The CDR3 reads CASSPGLPRSNQPQHF. The CDR3 DNA follows: TGTGCCAGTAGTCCTGGACTTCCACGGAGCAATCAGCCCCAGCATTTT.

The chain carries TRBV5-4 and TRBJ1-1; D gene uncertain. The CDR3 has 13 amino acids. The germline V gene has CDR1 SGHNT and CDR2 YYREEE (reference sequence). The V end lost 1 base, the J end lost 1 base, and 5 bases lay between the germline ends. The CDR3 loop reads CASSLPGNTEAFF. The CDR3 DNA reads TGTGCCAGCAGCTTGCCAGGGAACACTGAAGCTTTCTTT.

The chain recombines TRBV19 with TRBJ1-2, with TRBD1 identical over 11 bases. The CDR3 sequence is 16 residues long. In germline, CDR1 is LNHDA, CDR2 SQIVND (reference sequence). With V trimmed by 5 bases and J by 4 bases, 9 bases remained unmatched. The CDR3 sequence is CASSGRTGQGAYGYTF. CDR3 DNA: TGTGCCAGTAGTGGACGTACCGGACAGGGGGCCTATGGCTACACCTTC.

This rearrangement joins TRBV12-3 or TRBV12-4 to TRBJ2-7; D is ambiguous. CDR3 length: 13 residues. Trimming removed 0 bases from V and 5 bases from J, with 8 bases in between. CDR3 coding DNA: TGTGCCAGCAGTTTAGCCGTTGGGAACGAGCAGTACTTC. Translation gives CASSLAVGNEQYF.

CDR3 DNA: TGTGCCAGCAGATCGTCGGTCCCGGACACCGGGGAGCTGTTTTTT. This codes for CASRSSVPDTGELFF. The rearrangement uses TRBV28 and TRBJ2-2, with D unresolved. From germline, CDR1 is MDHEN and CDR2 SYDVKM. V was trimmed by 6 bases and J by 3 bases, leaving 14 bases between them. The CDR3 covers 15 residues.

The chain has TRBV2 and TRBJ2-3; 15 nucleotides line up with TRBD2. Germline V CDR1 and CDR2: SNHLY, FYNNEI. The CDR3 has 21 residues. V gave up 6 bases and J gave up 1 base; unmatched junction bases: 17. CDR3 sequence (DNA): TGTGCCAGCAGACCCACCCCGGGACTAGCGGGAGGCCCTAGGGGCACAGATACGCAGTATTTT. Translation gives CASRPTPGLAGGPRGTDTQYF.

The J gene is TRBJ1-2, the V gene TRBV30, with 11 bases fitting TRBD1. The CDR3 runs to 13 residues. Germline V lookup: CDR1 GTSNPN, CDR2 SVGIG (reference sequence). The V and J ends lost 3 bases and 7 bases, in that order; junction bases with no gene match: 4. CDR3 DNA sequence: TGTGCCTGGAGGGACAGGGGGCAGGGTGGCTACACCTTC. Amino acid sequence: CAWRDRGQGGYTF.

The J gene is TRBJ1-2, the V gene TRBV5-6, with TRBD1 matching 8 bases. Germline assignment: CDR1 SGHDT and CDR2 YYEEEE. The CDR3 sequence is 14 residues long. The V gene end was trimmed by 4 bases and the J gene end by 2 bases; junction bases not matched to a gene: 4. The CDR3 DNA reads as TGTGCCAGCAGCAACCGGGACAGGAACTATGGCTACACCTTC. It encodes CASSNRDRNYGYTF.

The chain has TRBV10-3 and TRBJ1-1; 9 nucleotides line up with TRBD1. Germline V CDR1 and CDR2: ENHRY, SYGVKD. The length of the CDR3 is 15 residues. The V segment lost 3 bases and the J segment 5 bases; nucleotides outside the gene matches: 7. The CDR3 is CAISDRDREGTEAFF. CDR3 nucleotide sequence: TGTGCCATCAGTGACAGGGACAGGGAAGGGACTGAAGCTTTCTTT.

V and J are TRBV7-9 and TRBJ2-7; weak D call: TRBD1 (5 bases). The CDR3 loop spans 12 amino acids. V was pared by 1 base and J by 6 bases, with 7 bases between. Germline V gene data show CDR1 as SEHNR and CDR2 as FQNEAQ (reference sequence). The CDR3: CASSLGTGEQYF. The CDR3 DNA is TGTGCCAGCAGCTTAGGAACAGGCGAGCAGTACTTC.

V and J are TRBV28 and TRBJ2-7; maybe TRBD1 (5 bases). The CDR3 has 14 amino acids. Deletions cut 6 bases from V and 0 bases from J, with 12 bases between. Germline V gives CDR1 MDHEN, CDR2 SYDVKM. CDR3 protein: CASSRQPYSYEQYF. In nucleotides, the CDR3 is TGTGCCAGCAGCCGACAGCCGTACTCCTACGAGCAGTACTTC.

This rearrangement joins TRBV2 to TRBJ1-2; 7 bases fit TRBD1. With V trimmed by 3 bases and J by 7 bases, 8 bases remained unmatched. This CDR3 region has 14 residues. CDR1 SNHLY and CDR2 FYNNEI come from the germline V gene. The CDR3 loop is CASSERDSDGGYTF. CDR3 coding DNA: TGTGCCAGCAGTGAGAGGGACAGTGATGGTGGCTACACCTTC. The variable domain in full, with the rest retrieved from reference TRBV2 and TRBJ1-2, is EPEVTQTPSHQVTQMGQEVILRCVPISNHLYFYWYRQILGQKVEFLVSFYNNEISEKSEIFDDQFSVERPDGSNFTLKIRSTKLEDSAMYFCASSERDSDGGYTFGSGTRLTVV.

This chain links TRBV6-5 with TRBJ2-1, with 7 bases matching TRBD1. The CDR3 length is 13 residues. Germline V gene lookup returns CDR1 MNHEY and CDR2 SVGAGI. Trimming cost V 7 bases and J 7 bases; bases outside gene matches: 7. CDR3 DNA sequence: TGTGCCAGCATTCCCCAGGGGGTAAATGAGCAGTTCTTC. Protein sequence: CASIPQGVNEQFF.

This sequence joins TRBV5-1 and TRBJ2-2; 7 positions match TRBD1. V shed 1 base, J shed 5 bases, and the junction held 5 bases outside the gene matches. The germline CDR1 and CDR2 sequences are SGHRS and YFSETQ. The CDR3 covers 15 residues. The CDR3: CASSLQGTVTGELFF. The DNA of the CDR3 is TGCGCCAGCAGCTTGCAAGGGACAGTAACCGGGGAGCTGTTTTTT.